The 4 T cell receptor beta chains below were found in one sample sequenced in a study of blood T cells in healthy people across ages. Through a sample-barcoded 5' primer and a J-beta primer mix, a second PCR was run for roughly 7 to 11 cycles. TCRdb recomputed calls from the 5' RACE reads with MiXCR, one row per CDR3 protein. The data contain about 720,000 distinct CDR3 sequences, 25% of them singletons. The sample was also linked to a second study, of T cells of mothers and their children.

The sequenced sample was blood. The receptors were sampled from a boy younger than 18 in good health.

About this clonotype itself: A much larger clone is a single base away; this may be a read error. The rearrangement uses TRBV20-1 and TRBJ2-2; 7 bases map to TRBD2. This CDR3 has 14 amino acids. Germline assignment: CDR1 DFQATT and CDR2 SNEGSKA (reference sequence). J was trimmed by 4 bases and V by 0 bases; bases with no gene match: 2. As DNA, the CDR3 is TGCAGTGCTAGAGACGGGGGGACCACCGGGGAGCTGTTTTTT. Amino acid sequence: CSARDGGTTGELFF.

On this clonotype: The junction shows a germline mismatch at one end, possibly a read error. The genes are TRBV29-1 and TRBJ1-1, with a weak D call TRBD1 (5 bases). Germline V gene sequence: CDR1 SQVTM, CDR2 ANQGSEA. The CDR3 has 12 amino acids. In DNA form, the CDR3 reads TGCTGCGTTCGGGGCCTGAACACTGAAGCTTTCTTT. As protein: CCVRGLNTEAFF.

In its sample, this clonotype was seen a few times. V and J are TRBV18 and TRBJ1-1; no clear D gene. CDR1 is KGHSH, CDR2 LQKENI, per germline. Trimming shortened V by 3 bases and J by 3 bases, and 14 bases separated the two germline ends. This CDR3 contains 15 residues. The CDR3 sequence: CASSPGEARYTEAFF. CDR3 DNA: TGTGCCAGCTCACCCGGGGAAGCGCGGTACACTGAAGCTTTCTTT.

This clonotype was found many times. This chain joins TRBV6-4 and TRBJ2-1; 9 bases align to TRBD1. J lost 8 bases, V lost 7 bases, and 15 bases had no gene match. CDR1 is MRHNA and CDR2 is SNTAGT in the germline V gene. This CDR3 is built from 16 residues. The CDR3 nucleotides read TGTGCCAGCACCCTAAAAGCCGGGACAGGGCTCGATGAGCAGTTCTTC. It codes for CASTLKAGTGLDEQFF.